The entry below gives a single T cell receptor (beta chain) sequence along with its context. The entry originates in a study of technical replicates of blood from several donors. TCRdb keeps only in-frame clones here, not all; method: immunoSEQ multiplex PCR. The sample includes approximately 69,000 clones, 75% to 90% seen only once; the top ten take 3.5% to 5.5%. The sequenced sample consisted of PBMCs. The receptor was derived from a human donor in good health. Some clones in this sample may be carry-over from other donors' samples.

CDR3 sequence: CASSHDRVREQYF. The CDR3 region has the DNA TGTGCCAGCAGCCATGACAGGGTTAGGGAGCAGTACTTC. The chain couples TRBV7-8 to TRBJ2-7, with 7 positions matching TRBD1. Per the germline V gene, CDR1 is SGHVS and CDR2 is FQNEAQ. The CDR3 is 13 residues long. V lost 5 bases to trimming and J lost 7 bases; unmatched junction nucleotides: 8.